Listed below are T cell receptor beta chains from one sample, sequenced in a study of vaccination and CD4 T cells after COVID-19. TCRdb reprocessed the PCR reads via MiXCR and lists one record per CDR3 protein. The sample has about 5,300 distinct CDR3 sequences, over 25% seen once; the top ten hold around 24%. The antigens of these receptors remain unknown. The material sequenced was CD4+ T cells from blood, cultured in vitro, taken after SARS-CoV-2 vaccination. All receptors come from a human donor who had recovered from COVID-19. Both conserved end residues are part of each CDR3. Fields, in order: CDR3 protein, clone size, V gene, J gene. Size is omitted from some rows. Given values are once, few, many or a class for expanded clones.

CVSREDRGRGYGYTF,NA,TRBV6-1,TRBJ1-2
CASSPYRQETQYF,once,TRBV5-1,TRBJ2-5
CASSLSQGENSPLHF,NA,TRBV28,TRBJ1-6
CASSQQGSSYNEQFF,NA,TRBV7-9,TRBJ2-1
CASSVVFGGQETQYF,medium-sized,TRBV7-6,TRBJ2-5
CASRLAGIEDTQYF,NA,TRBV4-2,TRBJ2-3
CASSLFRDRGYEQFF,NA,TRBV28,TRBJ2-1
CASSLGTSGAQETQYF,NA,TRBV5-4,TRBJ2-5
CASSRSGYQETQYF,few,TRBV6-1,TRBJ2-5
CASSQVGGGGPLETQYF,few,TRBV4-3,TRBJ2-5
CASSLGSGGGGANVLTF,NA,TRBV7-3,TRBJ2-6
CASKPGQGFEETQYF,NA,TRBV28,TRBJ2-5
CASSLMRGNTEAFF,NA,TRBV7-9,TRBJ1-1
CSARAGVTSYGYTF,medium-sized,TRBV20-1,TRBJ1-2
CASSLEGQRGEAFF,NA,TRBV12-3/TRBV12-4,TRBJ1-1
CASSGRGRGRVLAEAFF,NA,TRBV19,TRBJ1-1
CASSQLQGEGYGYTF,NA,TRBV7-9,TRBJ1-2
CASSPHGPPAGETQYF,NA,TRBV6-1,TRBJ2-5
CASSKAANSNQPQHF,NA,TRBV21-1,TRBJ1-5
CSARLAGGLTGNEQFF,NA,TRBV20-1,TRBJ2-1
CASSTGLAGYSYEQYF,NA,TRBV27,TRBJ2-7
CASRPRQGGYGTDTQYF,medium-sized,TRBV7-9,TRBJ2-3
CASSLVAGAAETQYF,NA,TRBV28,TRBJ2-5
CASSETRQLNQPQHF,medium-sized,TRBV10-2,TRBJ1-5
CATSREGGRTASGYTF,medium-sized,TRBV15,TRBJ1-2
CASSPGHQETQYF,NA,TRBV11-2,TRBJ2-5
CASSLLLDRGRHF,NA,TRBV28,TRBJ1-2
CASSEAGGGQPQHF,NA,TRBV6-1,TRBJ1-5